Below, 14 T cell receptor beta chains from the same sample are listed, as sequenced in a study of T-cell reconstitution after alpha-beta-depleted transplantation in children (TCRdb year 2016). Receptor libraries were prepared by PCR. TCRdb shows the sequencer as Illumina HiSeq 2500. TCR libraries were prepared with molecular barcoding, using unique molecular identifiers to normalize TCRbeta repertoire quantification. TCRdb redid the processing of the public reads, applying fastp at Q25 and MiXCR, and retained in-frame beta chains. Identical CDR3 protein sequences are pooled into one entry, listed with their most common genes and DNA. This sample holds about 640,000 distinct CDR3 sequences; 10% to 15% were observed only once. The ten largest clones add up to around 2.2% of the sample. The treatment or condition label, read with the paper, signifies: allogeneic hematopoietic cell transplantation with graft depleted of TCRalphabeta T cells and CD19 B cells.

The starting material was PBMCs, mostly from graft donor cells, obtained 360 days after TCRalphabeta/CD19-depleted stem cell transplant. All receptors come from a male patient aged 5 to 17 who had a stem cell transplant for acute myeloid leukemia, so the T cells may come from the graft donor.

The genes are TRBV20-1 and TRBJ2-7; 12 positions agree with TRBD2. Germline assignment: CDR1 DFQATT and CDR2 SNEGSKA (reference sequence). The CDR3 is 17 residues long. Trimming cost V 0 bases and J 1 base; bases outside gene matches: 7. The CDR3 region has the DNA TGCAGTGCTAGAGATCGGTCTAGCGGGAGGGGTTCCTACGAGCAGTACTTC. Amino acid sequence: CSARDRSSGRGSYEQYF.

This clonotype was observed many times. This chain uses TRBV12-3 or TRBV12-4 with TRBJ2-7; D is perhaps TRBD1 (5 bases). Trimming stripped 6 bases from V and 0 bases from J, with 12 bases between. The CDR3 is 14 residues long. The CDR3 sequence is CASSLAGFSYEQYF. The CDR3 bases are TGTGCCAGCAGCTTGGCAGGGTTCTCCTACGAGCAGTACTTC.

This clonotype was observed many times. This chain links TRBV20-1 with TRBJ2-7; unclear D gene. The CDR3 has 13 amino acids. V gave up 1 base and J gave up 2 bases, with 9 bases separating them. Germline CDR1 and CDR2: DFQATT and SNEGSKA (reference sequence). The CDR3 region has the DNA TGCAGTGCTAGAGCGACAACACCCTACGAGCAGTACTTC. Its protein product is CSARATTPYEQYF.

This rearrangement joins TRBV4-1 to TRBJ2-1, with D uncertain. V was cut by 3 bases and J by 5 bases, with 11 bases left in between. This CDR3 is 14 amino acids long. Germline V CDR1 and CDR2: MGHRA, YSYEKL. The CDR3 coding sequence is TGCGCCAGCAGCCAGGGCCAGACAAACAATGAGCAGTTCTTC. Its translation: CASSQGQTNNEQFF.

This clonotype was found a few times. The chain is built from TRBV20-1 and TRBJ2-3; the D is unclear. The CDR3 consists of 13 residues. Trimming left V 0 bases short and J 5 bases short, with 9 bases between. From germline, CDR1 is DFQATT and CDR2 SNEGSKA (reference sequence). This CDR3 is CSARDRKVDTQYF. The CDR3 nucleotides read TGCAGTGCTAGAGATAGGAAGGTAGATACGCAGTATTTT.

This clonotype occurred a few times. The chain couples TRBV7-2 to TRBJ2-2; no firm D call. In germline, CDR1 is SGHTA, CDR2 FQGNSA. Trimming removed 3 bases at V and 0 bases at J, with 11 bases between. The CDR3 extends over 16 amino acids. This CDR3 reads CASSFGQFANTGELFF. The CDR3 DNA follows: TGTGCCAGCAGCTTTGGCCAGTTCGCGAACACCGGGGAGCTGTTTTTT.

The chain has TRBV7-6 and TRBJ2-7; 10 bases match TRBD2. Trimming at V came to 5 bases and at J to 2 bases, leaving 9 bases not matched to a gene. This CDR3 contains 16 residues. Germline V gene data show CDR1 as SGHVS and CDR2 as FNYEAQ. The CDR3 DNA follows: TGTGCCAGCAGCCGGTCACTAGCGGGACAGGCCTACGAGCAGTACTTC. This sequence encodes CASSRSLAGQAYEQYF.

In this sample, this clonotype turned up a few times. This chain uses TRBV6-2 or TRBV6-3 with TRBJ2-1; D gene uncertain. V dropped 8 bases and J dropped 3 bases, with 11 bases sitting between them. Germline CDR1 is MNHEY and CDR2 is SVGEGT. The length of the CDR3 is 13 residues. The CDR3 DNA is TGTGCCAGCGGCAGACTCGACTACAATGAGCAGTTCTTC. This encodes CASGRLDYNEQFF.

This clonotype appeared many times. V usage is TRBV28 and J usage is TRBJ1-5; TRBD1 agrees at 10 bases. With V trimmed by 5 bases and J by 4 bases, 5 bases remained unmatched. This CDR3 region has 15 residues. The germline CDR1 and CDR2 sequences are MDHEN and SYDVKM. CDR3 amino acids: CASSKGTGANQPQHF. The DNA for the CDR3 is TGTGCCAGCAGTAAGGGGACAGGGGCTAATCAGCCCCAGCATTTT.

This clonotype has a handful of counts. J is TRBJ2-5 and V is TRBV10-3; TRBD1 agrees at 7 bases. With V trimmed by 0 bases and J by 6 bases, 7 bases remained unmatched. The length of the CDR3 is 15 residues. Germline V gene sequence: CDR1 ENHRY, CDR2 SYGVKD. The CDR3 DNA follows: TGTGCCATCAGTGAGTCGAAGGGGGCCGAGAAGACCCAGTACTTC. Translating gives CAISESKGAEKTQYF.

At least ten counts were recorded for this clonotype. The chain employs TRBV15 and TRBJ2-7; TRBD2 might be the D (5 bases). The CDR3 loop spans 15 amino acids. Trimming removed 0 bases at V and 3 bases at J, with 12 bases between. From germline, CDR1 is LNHNV and CDR2 YYDKDF (reference sequence). CDR3 DNA sequence: TGTGCCACCAGCAGAGAGCTACGGGGATTCTACGAGCAGTACTTC. Protein product: CATSRELRGFYEQYF.

This clonotype has only a few counts. The V and J genes are TRBV19 and TRBJ2-1, with D uncertain. Germline CDR1 is LNHDA and CDR2 is SQIVND (reference sequence). Trimming shortened V by 6 bases and J by 7 bases, and 19 bases separated the two germline ends. The CDR3 sequence is 15 residues long. The CDR3 is CASRSRAMVSNEQFF. Here the CDR3 DNA reads TGTGCCAGTAGGTCCCGGGCGATGGTGTCAAATGAGCAGTTCTTC.

The sample holds a few counts of this clonotype. The chain uses TRBV3-1 and TRBJ2-7; 12 nucleotides line up with TRBD2. V shed 6 bases, J shed 1 base, and the junction held 7 bases outside the gene matches. This CDR3 is 16 amino acids long. Germline CDR1 reads LGHDT; CDR2 reads YNNKEL (reference sequence). The CDR3, as DNA: TGTGCCAGCAGTCCTAGACTAGCGGGAGCGTCCTACGAGCAGTACTTC. It codes for CASSPRLAGASYEQYF.

This clonotype was counted a few times. The chain recombines TRBV12-3 or TRBV12-4 with TRBJ1-1, with D maybe TRBD1 (5 bases). The germline V and J ends were trimmed by 4 bases and 7 bases, with 10 bases remaining between them. The length of the CDR3 is 12 residues. CDR3 sequence reads: CASSSTVNEAFF. Here the CDR3 DNA reads TGTGCCAGCAGTTCGACAGTAAATGAAGCTTTCTTT.